This passage covers 32 T cell receptor beta chains from one sample sequenced in a study of blood T cell repertoires in COVID-19. Assay: immunoSEQ multiplex PCR; the TCRdb copy retains only in-frame clones and omits some. The data contain some 130,000 clones, 86% of them singletons. Sequenced material: peripheral blood. All receptors come from a woman in her 70s with COVID-19, enrolled during active disease.

This clone was seen only once. This chain links TRBV9 with TRBJ2-3; 8 bases line up with TRBD2. From germline, CDR1 is SGDLS and CDR2 YYNGEE. The V and J ends lost 4 bases and 4 bases, in that order; junction bases with no gene match: 8. This CDR3 has 15 amino acids. Written as DNA, the CDR3 is TGTGCCAGCAGCCCAAGCGGGGGCTCGGCAGATACGCAGTATTTT. Translating gives CASSPSGGSADTQYF.

This clone came up a few times. This sequence joins TRBV5-1 and TRBJ1-6; a possible D gene is TRBD1 (6 bases). From germline, CDR1 is SGHRS and CDR2 YFSETQ. This CDR3 is 14 amino acids long. Between the trimmed V and J ends, which lost 2 bases and 7 bases, there was a span of 10 bases. CDR3 bases: TGCGCCAGCAGCTTTAGACAGGAGAATTCACCCCTCCACTTT. Its protein product is CASSFRQENSPLHF.

This rearrangement joins TRBV19 to TRBJ1-5; 8 nucleotides agree with TRBD1. The CDR3 is made up of 14 amino acids. From germline, CDR1 is LNHDA and CDR2 SQIVND (reference sequence). J lost 6 bases, V lost 3 bases, and 4 bases had no gene match. The CDR3 here is CASSIPTGVQPQHF. CDR3 nucleotides: TGTGCCAGTAGTATCCCGACAGGGGTTCAGCCCCAGCATTTT.

The rearrangement links TRBV2 to TRBJ2-5; weak D call: TRBD2 (5 bases). Germline CDR1 is SNHLY and CDR2 is FYNNEI. This CDR3 is 12 amino acids long. The V and J ends lost 6 bases and 3 bases respectively, with 8 bases between them. CDR3 in DNA: TGTGCCAGCAGGGACTTCAAAGAGACCCAGTACTTC. Translated: CASRDFKETQYF.

The rearrangement links TRBV6-2 or TRBV6-3 to TRBJ2-2, with 16 bases matching TRBD2. Germline loops: CDR1 MNHEY, CDR2 SVGEGT. This CDR3 comprises 19 residues. Trimming at V came to 2 bases and at J to 6 bases, leaving 9 bases not matched to a gene. For the CDR3, the DNA is TGTGCCAGCAGTTACCCCGGGACTAGCGGGGGGGCCTCTTCCGGGGAGCTGTTTTTT. This translates into CASSYPGTSGGASSGELFF.

The rearrangement joins TRBV9 to TRBJ1-3, with TRBD1 matching 7 bases. This CDR3 has 16 residues. V shed 4 bases, J shed 2 bases, and the junction held 9 bases outside the gene matches. Germline V gene lookup returns CDR1 SGDLS and CDR2 YYNGEE. This CDR3 reads CASSSHPGTAGNTIYF. The CDR3, as DNA: TGTGCCAGCAGCTCTCATCCCGGGACAGCTGGAAACACCATATATTTT. The full variable domain, in which reference TRBV9 and TRBJ1-3 provide the parts outside the CDR3, is DSGVTQTPKHLITATGQRVTLRCSPRSGDLSVYWYQQSLDQGLQFLIQYYNGEERAKGNILERFSAQQFPDLHSELNLSSLELGDSALYFCASSSHPGTAGNTIYFGEGSWLTVV.

This chain joins TRBV3-1 (or the pseudogene TRBV3-2) and TRBJ2-1, with unresolved D. V lost 3 bases and J lost 4, with 7 bases in between. From germline, CDR1 is LGHDT and CDR2 YNNKEL (reference sequence). This CDR3 is 13 amino acids long. This CDR3 is CASSHLTYNEQFF. The CDR3 DNA reads TGTGCCAGCAGCCACCTTACATACAATGAGCAGTTCTTC.

The chain joins TRBV3-1 (or the pseudogene TRBV3-2) to TRBJ1-2; D uncertain. V was clipped by 1 base and J by 2 bases, with 14 bases between them. The CDR3 spans 16 residues. CDR1 LGHDT and CDR2 YNNKEL come from the germline V gene (reference sequence). In DNA, the CDR3 is TGTGCCAGCAGCCAAGGCCCCCAAAACATCAACTATGGCTACACCTTC. Protein product: CASSQGPQNINYGYTF.

DNA of the CDR3: TGTGCCAGTAGTCCGCGACAGGTGCCGAACACCGGGGAGCTGTTTTTT. Translating it yields CASSPRQVPNTGELFF. V and J are TRBV19 and TRBJ2-2; possibly TRBD1 for D (6 bases). Between the trimmed V and J ends, which lost 5 bases and 0 bases, there was a span of 13 bases. The germline V gene has CDR1 LNHDA and CDR2 SQIVND (reference sequence). CDR3 length equals 16 residues.

The chain couples TRBV5-8 to TRBJ1-2; 9 nucleotides agree with TRBD1. The CDR3 covers 17 residues. Germline V gene data show CDR1 as SGHTS and CDR2 as YDEGEE. J lost 4 bases, V lost 4 bases, and 14 bases had no gene match. CDR3 DNA sequence: TGTGCCAGCAGCCCCCACCGGGACAGGGCGACAACCTATGGCTACACCTTC. Encoded protein: CASSPHRDRATTYGYTF. Full variable domain (rest looked up from reference TRBV5-8 and TRBJ1-2): EAGVTQSPTHLIKTRGQQATLRCSPISGHTSVYWYQQALGLGLQFLLWYDEGEERNRGNFPPRFSGRQFPNYSSELNVNALELEDSALYLCASSPHRDRATTYGYTFGSGTRLTVV.

This rearrangement joins TRBV6-1 to TRBJ1-2, with TRBD1 as a possible D gene (5 bases). Trimming pared 1 base from V and 4 bases from J, leaving 10 bases between. CDR1 and CDR2 (germline): MNHNS, SASEGT. The CDR3 loop spans 14 amino acids. This CDR3 is CASSEVGRVYGYTF. The CDR3 DNA sequence: TGTGCCAGCAGTGAAGTGGGCAGGGTCTATGGCTACACCTTC.

This chain joins TRBV5-1 and TRBJ1-5; D remains ambiguous. CDR1 SGHRS and CDR2 YFSETQ come from the germline V gene. V lost 4 bases and J 3 bases, leaving 17 bases between the germline ends. The CDR3 sequence is 16 residues long. DNA for the CDR3: TGCGCCAGCAGCCCCACAGTCACGGGGAACAATCAGCCCCAGCATTTT. Translation gives CASSPTVTGNNQPQHF.

The V and J genes are TRBV5-1 and TRBJ1-2; 9 nucleotides align to TRBD1. Unmatched junction bases numbered 11, after V lost 7 bases and J lost 7 bases. Germline CDR1 SGHRS, CDR2 YFSETQ. This CDR3 has 14 amino acids. The DNA for the CDR3 is TGCGCCAGCGCGCTGGTACAGGGGGCAGGTGGCTACACCTTC. Its translation is CASALVQGAGGYTF.

The gene calls are TRBV14 and TRBJ1-6; D unclear. The length of the CDR3 is 15 residues. V was shortened by 1 base and J by 8 bases, with 12 bases between the two germline ends. CDR1 SGHDN and CDR2 FVKESK come from the germline V gene. The CDR3 loop is CASSQVAGIYSPLHF. CDR3 DNA: TGTGCCAGCAGCCAAGTCGCCGGGATATATTCACCCCTCCACTTT.

The CDR3 region has the DNA TGTGCCAGCAGCTTAGGAGGAGGGTTTGGAAACACCATATATTTT. Encoded protein: CASSLGGGFGNTIYF. J is TRBJ1-3 and V is TRBV11-2, with D unresolved. The germline V gene encodes CDR1 SGHAT and CDR2 FQNNGV. CDR3 length: 15 residues. Between the trimmed V and J ends, which lost 1 base and 3 bases, there was a span of 10 bases.

The J gene is TRBJ1-1, the V gene TRBV27, with 10 nucleotides matching TRBD1. Germline V gene data show CDR1 as MNHEY and CDR2 as SMNVEV (reference sequence). The CDR3 runs to 16 residues. After removal of 5 bases from V and 2 bases from J, the junction contained 8 bases not matched to a gene. CDR3 in amino acids: CASSTTGGRDNTEAFF. CDR3 in DNA: TGTGCCAGCAGTACGACAGGGGGCCGGGATAACACTGAAGCTTTCTTT.

The chain carries TRBV18 and TRBJ1-1; TRBD1 agrees at 8 bases. The CDR3 has 17 amino acids. Germline-derived CDR1 and CDR2 are KGHSH and LQKENI. V lost 2 bases, J lost 3 bases, and 11 bases stayed unmatched. Here the CDR3 DNA reads TGTGCCAGCTCACCAACACGGACAGGGACAGTGTACACTGAAGCTTTCTTT. This gives the protein CASSPTRTGTVYTEAFF.

The chain is built from TRBV10-1 and TRBJ2-3; TRBD1 agrees at 9 bases. This CDR3 comprises 18 residues. The ends lost 6 bases at V and 2 bases at J; junction bases unmatched: 15. Germline loops: CDR1 WNHNN, CDR2 SYGVQD (reference sequence). CDR3 nucleotide sequence: TGCGCCAGCAGATTGAACAGGGGGCGCGGCCGAAACACAGATACGCAGTATTTT. It translates to CASRLNRGRGRNTDTQYF.

J is TRBJ1-1 and V is TRBV6-5; 8 nucleotides line up with TRBD1. This CDR3 spans 14 amino acids. V gave up 4 bases and J gave up 8 bases; unmatched junction bases: 9. The germline CDR1 and CDR2 sequences are MNHEY and SVGAGI. In DNA, the CDR3 is TGTGCCAGCAGTTGGGCCAGGGGGCGTGGGGAAGCTTTCTTT. It codes for CASSWARGRGEAFF.

The rearrangement uses TRBV7-2 and TRBJ1-1; 9 positions match TRBD1. The CDR3 spans 15 residues. CDR1 and CDR2 from the germline V gene are SGHTA and FQGNSA. Unmatched junction bases numbered 8, after V lost 4 bases and J lost 5 bases. This CDR3 is CASSSAGTGLTEAFF. In DNA form, the CDR3 reads TGTGCCAGCAGCTCAGCCGGGACAGGGTTAACTGAAGCTTTCTTT.

The V gene is TRBV5-1, the J gene TRBJ2-3; TRBD2 aligns across 8 bases. The CDR3 covers 17 residues. Germline V gene sequence: CDR1 SGHRS, CDR2 YFSETQ. The junction had 10 bases not matched to a gene; V was cut back by 0 bases and J by 4 bases. In nucleotides, the CDR3 is TGCGCCAGCAGCTTGGGTATTACTAGCGGTTCCTCAGATACGCAGTATTTT. Its translation is CASSLGITSGSSDTQYF.

This clone was seen only once. The V call is TRBV6-5, the J call TRBJ2-1; 9 bases map to TRBD1. The CDR3 is 14 amino acids. Trimming took 5 bases from V and 8 from J; bases not matched to a gene: 7. Germline-derived CDR1 and CDR2 are MNHEY and SVGAGI. The CDR3 sequence: CASSRGTGPDEQFF. The CDR3 DNA reads as TGTGCCAGCAGTAGGGGGACAGGGCCCGATGAGCAGTTCTTC.

A few counts support this clone. The gene calls are TRBV28 and TRBJ1-2; 9 nucleotides line up with TRBD1. The CDR3 runs to 15 residues. The J segment lost 8 bases and the V segment lost 4 bases, leaving 11 bases of the junction unmatched. Germline loops: CDR1 MDHEN, CDR2 SYDVKM. Written as DNA, the CDR3 is TGTGCCAGCAGTTCAAGGGAGGACAGGGGAGGAGGCTACACCTTC. Its translation is CASSSREDRGGGYTF.

The V and J genes are TRBV5-1 and TRBJ1-1, with D perhaps TRBD1 (5 bases). The CDR3 has 15 amino acids. Trimming pared 0 bases from V and 1 base from J, leaving 10 bases between. CDR1 and CDR2 (germline): SGHRS, YFSETQ. The CDR3 sequence is CASSLGIGANTEAFF. The CDR3 DNA is TGCGCCAGCAGCTTGGGAATTGGGGCGAACACTGAAGCTTTCTTT.

The V and J genes are TRBV24-1 and TRBJ2-1, with 8 bases that match TRBD2. This CDR3 comprises 16 residues. In germline, CDR1 is KGHDR, CDR2 SFDVKD. Trimming removed 3 bases from V and 0 bases from J; junction bases left unmatched: 3. The CDR3 region is CATSDTSGGSYNEQFF. CDR3 bases: TGTGCCACCAGTGATACCAGCGGGGGCTCCTACAATGAGCAGTTCTTC.

J is TRBJ2-1 and V is TRBV27; D call uncertain. V lost 6 bases and J 0 bases, leaving 9 bases between the germline ends. The CDR3 runs to 14 residues. The germline CDR1 and CDR2 sequences are MNHEY and SMNVEV (reference sequence). CDR3: CASREPSSYNEQFF. The CDR3 DNA is TGTGCCAGCAGAGAACCCAGCTCCTACAATGAGCAGTTCTTC.

This chain links TRBV5-1 with TRBJ2-6; 8 nucleotides match TRBD1. The CDR3 consists of 16 residues. V lost 5 bases to trimming and J lost 0 bases; unmatched junction nucleotides: 4. Per the germline V gene, CDR1 is SGHRS and CDR2 is YFSETQ. The CDR3 loop is CASSSDRGSGANVLTF. The CDR3 nucleotides read TGCGCCAGCAGTTCTGACAGGGGCTCTGGGGCCAACGTCCTGACTTTC.

V is TRBV4-1 and J is TRBJ2-1; D gene unclear. Germline V CDR1 and CDR2: MGHRA, YSYEKL. V was trimmed by 0 bases and J by 0 bases, leaving 3 bases between them. The CDR3 covers 14 residues. This CDR3 is CASSQDSSYNEQFF. For the CDR3, the DNA is TGCGCCAGCAGCCAAGACAGCTCCTACAATGAGCAGTTCTTC.

The chain couples TRBV2 to TRBJ1-2; 10 bases agree with TRBD1. This CDR3 spans 13 amino acids. Germline CDR1 and CDR2: SNHLY and FYNNEI. J was trimmed by 3 bases and V by 6 bases; bases with no gene match: 1. DNA for the CDR3: TGTGCCAGCAGGACAGGGGGCGACTATGGCTACACCTTC. It encodes CASRTGGDYGYTF.

The rearrangement uses TRBV11-2 and TRBJ2-5; 12 bases map to TRBD2. Losses at the gene ends were 5 bases for V and 4 bases for J; bases not matched to a gene: 5. This CDR3 spans 15 amino acids. Germline V gene lookup returns CDR1 SGHAT and CDR2 FQNNGV. The CDR3 DNA reads TGTGCCAGCAGCCCCGGACTAGCGGGGAGAGAGACCCAGTACTTC. This encodes CASSPGLAGRETQYF.

The gene calls are TRBV30 and TRBJ2-1; tentatively, D is TRBD2 (5 bases). Germline V gene data show CDR1 as GTSNPN and CDR2 as SVGIG (reference sequence). V dropped 2 bases and J dropped 2 bases, with 7 bases sitting between them. The CDR3 runs to 13 residues. In DNA, the CDR3 is TGTGCCTGGAGTCAGACTACCTACAATGAGCAGTTCTTC. Its protein product is CAWSQTTYNEQFF.

The chain links TRBV19 to TRBJ2-3, with 7 bases fitting TRBD1. The CDR3 sequence is 15 residues long. Trimming at V came to 6 bases and at J to 2 bases, leaving 8 bases not matched to a gene. CDR1 and CDR2 from the germline V gene are LNHDA and SQIVND (reference sequence). The CDR3 DNA reads as TGTGCCAGTAGACGACAGGGTTGGGACACAGATACGCAGTATTTT. Its protein product is CASRRQGWDTDTQYF.